This T cell receptor (beta chain) was recovered during a study of T cell repertoires in cytomegalovirus infection. Whole-study context: A matching HLA type, together with CMV infection, was signaled by public TCR beta signatures.

TCRdb recomputed calls from the reads with MiXCR, one row per CDR3 protein. The table has under 300,000 distinct CDR3 sequences, approximately 17% seen once. On this clonotype itself: Its antigen is as yet unknown.

The V gene's germline CDR1 is SGHDN and CDR2 FVKESK. With 1 base removed from V and 6 bases from J, the gap between germline ends came to 13 bases. CDR3 size: 15 residues. Whole-study results and caveats: HLA-C-restricted TCR beta clonotypes specific for CMV led the ex vivo response.

The sequence came from a human donor in good health (CMV status not recorded). Some clones in this sample may be carry-over from other donors' samples. The sequencing input was CD8+ T cells from PBMCs. V gene TRBV14 combines with J gene TRBJ2-1; TRBD1 might be the D (5 bases). CDR3: CASSQAPGHPNEQFF. CDR3 sequence (DNA): TGTGCCAGCAGCCAAGCCCCCGGACACCCCAATGAGCAGTTCTTC.